The subject of this entry is one TCR beta chain. Its specific antigen is unknown. Within one base of it there is no much larger clone, and no base qualities were kept. The CDR3, from cysteine to phenylalanine, totals 14 residues. Only CDR3 DNA remains: 42 bases, in frame from the first base. CDR1 and CDR2 were assigned from the germline V gene as SGHDN and FVKESK. V and J are trimmed by 0 bases and 10 bases, and the gene matches miss 8 bases of the junction. The data originate from a study of shared T cell receptors in the human thymus (dated by TCRdb to about 2021). Some background on the complete study: The study examined how self-reactive, shared T-cell receptor alpha chains are generated in the human thymus.

Receptors were amplified or captured by the immunoSEQ multiplex PCR assay. This immuneACCESS table, as held by TCRdb, lists in-frame sequences with V and J called but not all clones. Of the missing ones, under half trace to an unresolved V gene in checked studies; the others have no known cause. The sample table lists 650,000 to 950,000 clones, over 75% of them with a count of one. The leading ten clones occupy 0.0095% to 0.013% of the sample. This sample also belongs to another study, concerning human thymus T cells. The second paper further reports: The donors were immunologically healthy infants in Finland who had open corrective cardiac surgery for congenital heart defects. Thymus tissue was collected as surgical resects that were removed during corrective cardiac surgery. Usage of V and J gene segments appeared to be biased in both the thymic and the peripheral blood repertoires. Highly overlapping thymic TCR repertoires among unrelated individuals were reported in the related research. The study described the TCR alpha and beta repertoires in under ten infant thymus samples and a few matching peripheral blood samples. Donor ages ranging from about 7 to 250 days were recorded, and over 5 male and a couple of female infants were included in the cohort. After being mechanically released from the tissue, thymocytes were kept at -70 degrees C in pellets of about 8.5-32 million cells. Genomic DNA was extracted from frozen cell pellets with a QIAsymphony instrument. The immunoSEQ multiplex PCR assay was used to amplify the TCRB and TCRAD loci from a standardized quantity of quality-controlled genomic DNA. Amplicons spanned the V(D)J region at a length sufficient to cover the CDR3 and identify V and J genes. The commercial immunoSEQ service was used to sequence amplicons on an Illumina platform. Primer bias and sequencing errors were corrected as previously described, and TCRAD and TCRB were defined on the basis of the IMGT database. Analysis of the repertoires was done with immunoSEQ Analyzer 3.0 and VDJTools and included basic statistics, V/J segment usage, diversity estimates, rarefaction and pairwise overlap. Diversity was estimated using the Chao1, ChaoE, Efron-Thisted, Shannon and inverse Simpson indices, and was also estimated on datasets down-sampled to the size of the smallest sample. Repertoire overlap was assessed by strict matching of CDR3 nucleotide sequence, V gene and J gene, and clustering was done by Jaccard-based multidimensional scaling. On average, thymus samples yielded 810,000 or so unique TCRB clonotypes, whereas blood samples yielded about 80,000.

This receptor was identified in a girl under three years old with a congenital heart defect. Donor details come from another sample of the same person, matched by shared clones. Sequenced sample: thymocytes. The V and J genes are TRBV14 and TRBJ1-1; TRBD1 fits 7 bases in the junction. The bases read TGTGCCAGCAGCCAAGACAGGGGGATCCACGGAGCTTTCTTT. This codes for CASSQDRGIHGAFF.